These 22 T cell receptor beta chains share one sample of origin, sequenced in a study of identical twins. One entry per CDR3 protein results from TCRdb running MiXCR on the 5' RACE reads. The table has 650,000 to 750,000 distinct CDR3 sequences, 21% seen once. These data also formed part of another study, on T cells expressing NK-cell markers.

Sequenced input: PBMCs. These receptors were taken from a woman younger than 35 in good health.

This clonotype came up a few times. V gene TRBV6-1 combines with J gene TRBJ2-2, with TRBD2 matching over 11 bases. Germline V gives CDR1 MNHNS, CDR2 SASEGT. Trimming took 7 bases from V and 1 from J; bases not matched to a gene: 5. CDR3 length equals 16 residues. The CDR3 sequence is CASTHLAGGNTGELFF. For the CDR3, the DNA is TGTGCCAGCACACACCTAGCGGGGGGGAACACCGGGGAGCTGTTTTTT.

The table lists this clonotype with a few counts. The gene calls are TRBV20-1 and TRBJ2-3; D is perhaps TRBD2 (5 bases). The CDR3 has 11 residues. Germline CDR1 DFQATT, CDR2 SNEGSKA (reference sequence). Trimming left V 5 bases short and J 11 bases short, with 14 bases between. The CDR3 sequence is CSARGGAKQYF. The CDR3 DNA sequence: TGCAGTGCTCGGGGTGGAGCAAAGCAGTATTTT.

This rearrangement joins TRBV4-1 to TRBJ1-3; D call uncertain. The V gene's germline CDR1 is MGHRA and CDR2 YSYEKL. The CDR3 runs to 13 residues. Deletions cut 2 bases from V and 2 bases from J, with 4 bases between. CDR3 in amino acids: CASSQLTGNTIYF. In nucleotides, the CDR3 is TGCGCCAGCAGCCAACTGACTGGAAACACCATATATTTT.

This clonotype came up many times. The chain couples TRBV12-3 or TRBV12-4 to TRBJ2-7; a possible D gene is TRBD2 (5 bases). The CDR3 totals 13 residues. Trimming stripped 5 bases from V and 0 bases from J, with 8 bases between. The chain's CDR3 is CASSPGNSYEQYF. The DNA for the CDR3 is TGTGCCAGCAGTCCCGGGAACTCCTACGAGCAGTACTTC.

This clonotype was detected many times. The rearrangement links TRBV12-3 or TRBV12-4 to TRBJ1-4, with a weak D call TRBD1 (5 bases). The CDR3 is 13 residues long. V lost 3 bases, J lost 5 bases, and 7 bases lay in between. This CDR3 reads CASSFWGNEKLFF. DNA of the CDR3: TGTGCCAGCAGTTTCTGGGGGAATGAAAAACTGTTTTTT.

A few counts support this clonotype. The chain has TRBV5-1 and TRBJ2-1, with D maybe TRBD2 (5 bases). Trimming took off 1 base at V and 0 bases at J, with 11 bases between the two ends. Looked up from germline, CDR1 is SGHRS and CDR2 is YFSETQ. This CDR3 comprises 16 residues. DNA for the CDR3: TGCGCCAGCAGCTTGCGTGAGGGAAGCTCCTACAATGAGCAGTTCTTC. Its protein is CASSLREGSSYNEQFF.

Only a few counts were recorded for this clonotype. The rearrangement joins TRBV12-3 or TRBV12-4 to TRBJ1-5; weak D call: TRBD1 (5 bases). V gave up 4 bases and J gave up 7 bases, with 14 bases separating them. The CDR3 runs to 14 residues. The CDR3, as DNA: TGTGCCAGCAGTTCGACGGGACGGAGACAGCCCCAGCATTTT. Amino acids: CASSSTGRRQPQHF.

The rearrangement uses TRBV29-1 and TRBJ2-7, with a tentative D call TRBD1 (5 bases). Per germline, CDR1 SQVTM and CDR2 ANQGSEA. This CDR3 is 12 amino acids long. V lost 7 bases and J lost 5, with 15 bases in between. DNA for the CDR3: TGCAGCGGTCGCAGGGATGGAGACGAGCAGTACTTC. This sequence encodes CSGRRDGDEQYF.

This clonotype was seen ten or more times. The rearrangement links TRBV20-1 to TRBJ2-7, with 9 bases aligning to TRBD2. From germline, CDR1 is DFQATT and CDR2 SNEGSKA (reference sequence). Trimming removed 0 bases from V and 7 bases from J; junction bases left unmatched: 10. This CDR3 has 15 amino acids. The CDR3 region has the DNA TGCAGTGCTAGAGATCTCGGACTAGCGATGGGGGAGCAGTACTTC. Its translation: CSARDLGLAMGEQYF.

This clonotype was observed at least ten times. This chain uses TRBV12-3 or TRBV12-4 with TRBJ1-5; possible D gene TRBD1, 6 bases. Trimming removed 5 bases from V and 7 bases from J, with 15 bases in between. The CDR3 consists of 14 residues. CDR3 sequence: CASSPGAGYQPQHF. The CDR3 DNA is TGTGCCAGCAGTCCAGGGGCGGGATACCAGCCCCAGCATTTT.

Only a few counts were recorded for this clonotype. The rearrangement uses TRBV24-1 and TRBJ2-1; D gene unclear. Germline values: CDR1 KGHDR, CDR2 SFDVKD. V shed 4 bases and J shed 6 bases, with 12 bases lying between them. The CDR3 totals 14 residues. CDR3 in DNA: TGTGCCACCAGTGACCCCGTTATCGCCAATGAGCAGTTCTTC. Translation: CATSDPVIANEQFF.

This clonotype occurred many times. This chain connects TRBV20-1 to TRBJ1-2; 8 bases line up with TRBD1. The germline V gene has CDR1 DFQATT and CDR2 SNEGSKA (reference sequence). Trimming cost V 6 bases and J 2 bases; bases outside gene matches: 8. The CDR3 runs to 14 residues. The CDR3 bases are TGCAGTGCCCCGGGGACAGGAGCGAACTATGGCTACACCTTC. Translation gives CSAPGTGANYGYTF.

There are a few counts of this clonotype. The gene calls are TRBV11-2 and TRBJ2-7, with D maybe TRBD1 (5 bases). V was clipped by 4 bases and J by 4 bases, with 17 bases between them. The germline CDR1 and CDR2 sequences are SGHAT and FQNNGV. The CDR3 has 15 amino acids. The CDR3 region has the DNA TGTGCCAGCAGCTCGATCATGACAGACGAATACGAGCAGTACTTC. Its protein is CASSSIMTDEYEQYF.

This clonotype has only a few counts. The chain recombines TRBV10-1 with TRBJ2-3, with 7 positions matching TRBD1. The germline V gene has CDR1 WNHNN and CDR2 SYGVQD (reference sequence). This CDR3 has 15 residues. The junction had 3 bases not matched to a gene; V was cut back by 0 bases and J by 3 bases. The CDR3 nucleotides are TGCGCCAGCAGTGAGTCGGACAGGCCGACAGATACGCAGTATTTT. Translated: CASSESDRPTDTQYF.

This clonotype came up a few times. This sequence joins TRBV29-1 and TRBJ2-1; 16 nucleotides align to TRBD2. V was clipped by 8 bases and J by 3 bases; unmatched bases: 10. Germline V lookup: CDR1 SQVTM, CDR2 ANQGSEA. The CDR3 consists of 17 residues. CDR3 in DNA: TGCAGCTCCTCCGGGACTAGCGGGAGGGCCTACTACAATGAGCAGTTCTTC. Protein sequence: CSSSGTSGRAYYNEQFF.

CDR3: CASSLSRRATDTQYF. DNA for the CDR3: TGTGCCAGCAGTTTATCGAGGAGAGCCACAGATACGCAGTATTTT. V usage is TRBV27 and J usage is TRBJ2-3; the D is unclear. V lost 0 bases, J lost 2 bases, and 9 bases lay in between. Germline CDR1 reads MNHEY; CDR2 reads SMNVEV (reference sequence). The CDR3 totals 15 residues.

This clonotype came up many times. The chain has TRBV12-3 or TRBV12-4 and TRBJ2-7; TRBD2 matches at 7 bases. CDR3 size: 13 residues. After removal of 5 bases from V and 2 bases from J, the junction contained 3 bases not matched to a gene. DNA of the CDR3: TGTGCCAGCAGTCACGGGAGGCCCTACGAGCAGTACTTC. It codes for CASSHGRPYEQYF.

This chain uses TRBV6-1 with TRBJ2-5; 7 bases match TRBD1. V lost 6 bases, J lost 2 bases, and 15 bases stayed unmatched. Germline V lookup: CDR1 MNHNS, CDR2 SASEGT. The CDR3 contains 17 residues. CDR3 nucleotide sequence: TGTGCCAGCAGCCACCTGAGAGGGACAGTGCGACAAGAGACCCAGTACTTC. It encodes CASSHLRGTVRQETQYF.

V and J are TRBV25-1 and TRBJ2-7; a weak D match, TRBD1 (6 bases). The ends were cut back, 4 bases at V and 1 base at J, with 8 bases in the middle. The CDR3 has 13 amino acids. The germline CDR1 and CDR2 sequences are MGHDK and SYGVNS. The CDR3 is CASSARGSYEQYF. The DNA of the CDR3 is TGTGCCAGCAGTGCTAGGGGGTCCTACGAGCAGTACTTC.

This CDR3 reads CASSPGLATGELFF. CDR3 bases: TGTGCCAGCTCACCAGGTCTGGCGACCGGGGAGCTGTTTTTT. This chain uses TRBV18 with TRBJ2-2; D call uncertain. The V end was cut by 2 bases, the J end by 5 bases, with 9 bases between. Germline V gene sequence: CDR1 KGHSH, CDR2 LQKENI. The CDR3 has 14 residues.

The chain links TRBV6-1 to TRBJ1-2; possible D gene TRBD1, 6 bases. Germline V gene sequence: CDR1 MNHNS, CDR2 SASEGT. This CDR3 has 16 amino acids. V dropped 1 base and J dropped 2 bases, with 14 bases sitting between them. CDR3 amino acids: CASSEVFDQGNYGYTF. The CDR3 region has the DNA TGTGCCAGCAGTGAAGTATTTGACCAGGGGAACTATGGCTACACCTTC.

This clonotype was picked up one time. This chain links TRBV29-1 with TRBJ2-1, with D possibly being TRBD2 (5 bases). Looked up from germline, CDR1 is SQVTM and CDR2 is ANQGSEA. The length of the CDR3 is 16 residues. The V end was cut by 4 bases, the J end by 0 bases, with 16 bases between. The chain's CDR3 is CSVGGNSESSYNEQFF. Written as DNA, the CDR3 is TGCAGCGTTGGAGGGAATAGCGAAAGCTCCTACAATGAGCAGTTCTTC.